The T cell receptor (beta chain) described here comes from a study of blood T cell repertoires in COVID-19. The CDR3 loop spans 18 amino acids. Germline CDR1 reads KGHSH; CDR2 reads LQKENI. V shed 5 bases, J shed 3 bases, and the junction held 11 bases outside the gene matches. Data came from immunoSEQ multiplex PCR; TCRdb stores just in-frame clones and leaves some out. The sample carries roughly 27,000 clones, approximately 77% recorded once. This chain links TRBV18 with TRBJ2-4, with 12 bases matching TRBD2. What was sequenced was peripheral blood. This sequence was found in a man at least 80 years old with active or convalescent COVID-19. CDR3 sequence: CASSSLAGGHWGKNIQYF. CDR3 nucleotides: TGTGCCAGCTCATCACTAGCGGGGGGCCACTGGGGCAAAAACATTCAGTACTTC.